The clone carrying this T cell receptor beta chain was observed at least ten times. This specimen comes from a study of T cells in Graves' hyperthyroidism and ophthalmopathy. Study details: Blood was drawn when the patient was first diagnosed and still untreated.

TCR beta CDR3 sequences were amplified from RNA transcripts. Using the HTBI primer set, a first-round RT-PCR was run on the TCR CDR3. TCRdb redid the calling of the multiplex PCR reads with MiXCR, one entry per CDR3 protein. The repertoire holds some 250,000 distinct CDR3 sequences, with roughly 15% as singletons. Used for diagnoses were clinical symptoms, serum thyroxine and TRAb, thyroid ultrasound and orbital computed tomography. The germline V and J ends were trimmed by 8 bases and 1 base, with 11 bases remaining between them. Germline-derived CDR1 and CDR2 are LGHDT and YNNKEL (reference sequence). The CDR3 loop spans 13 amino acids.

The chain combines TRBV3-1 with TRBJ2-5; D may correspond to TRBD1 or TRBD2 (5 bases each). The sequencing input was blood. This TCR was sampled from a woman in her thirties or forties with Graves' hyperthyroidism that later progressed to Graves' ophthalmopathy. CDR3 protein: CASGSGTQETQYF. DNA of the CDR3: TGTGCCAGCGGATCCGGGACCCAAGAGACCCAGTACTTC.